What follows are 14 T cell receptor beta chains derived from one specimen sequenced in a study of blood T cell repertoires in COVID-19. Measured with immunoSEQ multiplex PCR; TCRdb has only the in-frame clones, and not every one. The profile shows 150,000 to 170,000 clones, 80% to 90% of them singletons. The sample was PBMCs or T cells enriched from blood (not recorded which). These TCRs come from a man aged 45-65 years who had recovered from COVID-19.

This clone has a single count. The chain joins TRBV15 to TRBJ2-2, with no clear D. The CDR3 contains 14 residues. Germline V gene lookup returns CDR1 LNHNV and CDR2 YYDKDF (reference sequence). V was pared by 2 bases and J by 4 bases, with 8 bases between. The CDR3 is CATSRPDSTGELFF. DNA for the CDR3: TGTGCCACCAGCAGACCCGACTCCACCGGGGAGCTGTTTTTT.

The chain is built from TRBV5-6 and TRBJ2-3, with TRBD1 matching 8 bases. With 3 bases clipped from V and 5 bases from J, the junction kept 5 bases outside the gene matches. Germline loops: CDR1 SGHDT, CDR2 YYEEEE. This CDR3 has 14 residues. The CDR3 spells CASSWDRRRDTQYF. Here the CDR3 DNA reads TGTGCCAGCAGCTGGGACAGGAGAAGAGATACGCAGTATTTT.

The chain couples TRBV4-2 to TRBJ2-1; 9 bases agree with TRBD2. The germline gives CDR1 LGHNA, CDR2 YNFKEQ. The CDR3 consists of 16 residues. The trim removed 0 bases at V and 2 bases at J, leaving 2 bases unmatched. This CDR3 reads CASSQEAGGTYNEQFF. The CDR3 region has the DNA TGTGCCAGCAGCCAAGAAGCGGGGGGCACCTACAATGAGCAGTTCTTC.

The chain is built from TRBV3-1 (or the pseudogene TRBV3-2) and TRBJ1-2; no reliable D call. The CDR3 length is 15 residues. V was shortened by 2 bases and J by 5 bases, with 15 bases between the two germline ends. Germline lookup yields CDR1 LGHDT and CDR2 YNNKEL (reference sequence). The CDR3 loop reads CASSQYGRESYGYTF. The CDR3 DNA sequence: TGTGCCAGCAGCCAATACGGACGGGAGAGTTATGGCTACACCTTC.

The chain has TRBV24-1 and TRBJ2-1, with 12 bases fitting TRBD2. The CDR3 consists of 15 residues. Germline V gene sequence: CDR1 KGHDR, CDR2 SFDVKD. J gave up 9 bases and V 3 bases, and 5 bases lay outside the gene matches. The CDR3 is CATSDPTSGGTEQFF. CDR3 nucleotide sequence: TGTGCCACCAGTGATCCAACTAGCGGGGGGACTGAGCAGTTCTTC.

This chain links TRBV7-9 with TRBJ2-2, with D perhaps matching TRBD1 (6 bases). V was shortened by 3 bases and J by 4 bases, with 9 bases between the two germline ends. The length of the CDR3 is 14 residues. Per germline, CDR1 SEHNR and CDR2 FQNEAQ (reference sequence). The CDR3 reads CASSFGQSTGELFF. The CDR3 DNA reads TGTGCCAGCAGCTTCGGACAGAGCACCGGGGAGCTGTTTTTT.

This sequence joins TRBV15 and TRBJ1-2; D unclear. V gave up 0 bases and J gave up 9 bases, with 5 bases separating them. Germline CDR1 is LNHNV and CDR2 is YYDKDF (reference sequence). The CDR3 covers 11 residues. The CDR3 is CATSRDSRYTF. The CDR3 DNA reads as TGTGCCACCAGCAGAGATAGCCGCTACACCTTC.

The chain's CDR3 is CASSRERGTYEQYF. CDR3 DNA: TGTGCCAGCTCTCGGGAGCGGGGTACCTACGAGCAGTACTTC. The V call is TRBV2, the J call TRBJ2-7, with TRBD2 matching 7 bases. Germline V lookup: CDR1 SNHLY, CDR2 FYNNEI. This CDR3 comprises 14 residues. V was pared by 8 bases and J by 2 bases, with 9 bases of the junction left unmatched.

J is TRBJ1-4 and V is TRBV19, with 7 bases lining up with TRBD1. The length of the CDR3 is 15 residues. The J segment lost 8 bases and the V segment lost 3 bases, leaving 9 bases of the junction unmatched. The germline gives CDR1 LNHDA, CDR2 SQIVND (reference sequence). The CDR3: CASSIRTGSVEKLFF. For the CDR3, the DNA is TGTGCCAGTAGTATCCGGACAGGTTCGGTGGAAAAACTGTTTTTT.

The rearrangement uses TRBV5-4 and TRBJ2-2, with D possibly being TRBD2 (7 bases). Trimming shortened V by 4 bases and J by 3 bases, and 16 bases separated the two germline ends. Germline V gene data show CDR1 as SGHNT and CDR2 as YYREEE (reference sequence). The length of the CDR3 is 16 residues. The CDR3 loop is CASSPRGGADTGELFF. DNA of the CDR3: TGTGCCAGCAGCCCGAGAGGGGGGGCGGACACCGGGGAGCTGTTTTTT.

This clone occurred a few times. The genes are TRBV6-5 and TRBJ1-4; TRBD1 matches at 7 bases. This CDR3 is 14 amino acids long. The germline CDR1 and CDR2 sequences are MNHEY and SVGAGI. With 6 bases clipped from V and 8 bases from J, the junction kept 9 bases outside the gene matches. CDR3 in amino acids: CASRPTGVREKLFF. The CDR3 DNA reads TGTGCCAGCAGACCTACAGGGGTTCGGGAAAAACTGTTTTTT.

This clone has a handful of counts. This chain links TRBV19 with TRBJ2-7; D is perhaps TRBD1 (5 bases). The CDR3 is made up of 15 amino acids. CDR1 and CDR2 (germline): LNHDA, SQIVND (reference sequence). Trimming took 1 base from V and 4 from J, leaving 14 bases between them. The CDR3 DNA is TGTGCCAGTAGTATAGTTCAGGGTCAGGGATACGAGCAGTACTTC. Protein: CASSIVQGQGYEQYF. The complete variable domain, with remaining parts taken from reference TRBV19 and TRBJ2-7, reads DGGITQSPKYLFRKEGQNVTLSCEQNLNHDAMYWYRQDPGQGLRLIYYSQIVNDFQKGDIAEGYSVSREKKESFPLTVTSAQKNPTAFYLCASSIVQGQGYEQYFGPGTRLTVT.

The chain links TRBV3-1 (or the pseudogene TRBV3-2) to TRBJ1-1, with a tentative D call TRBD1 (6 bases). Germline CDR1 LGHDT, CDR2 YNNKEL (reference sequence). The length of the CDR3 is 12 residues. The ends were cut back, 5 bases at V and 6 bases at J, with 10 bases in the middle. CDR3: CASSNRASEAFF. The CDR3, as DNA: TGTGCCAGCAGCAACAGGGCGTCTGAAGCTTTCTTT.

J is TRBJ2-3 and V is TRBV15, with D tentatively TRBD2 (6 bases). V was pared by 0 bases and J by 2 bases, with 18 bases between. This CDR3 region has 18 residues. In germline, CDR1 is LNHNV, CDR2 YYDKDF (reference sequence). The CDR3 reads CATSREPLRGLNTDTQYF. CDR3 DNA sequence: TGTGCCACCAGCAGAGAGCCTTTGCGGGGCCTAAACACAGATACGCAGTATTTT. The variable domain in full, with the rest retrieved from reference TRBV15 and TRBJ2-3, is DAMVIQNPRYQVTQFGKPVTLSCSQTLNHNVMYWYQQKSSQAPKLLFHYYDKDFNNEADTPDNFQSRRPNTSFCFLDIRSPGLGDTAMYLCATSREPLRGLNTDTQYFGPGTRLTVL.